Following are 23 T cell receptor beta chains from one sample sequenced in a study of shared clonotypes between healthy human individuals. The assay was immunoSEQ multiplex PCR, and TCRdb's table has in-frame clones only and misses some. Counted here are around 200,000 clones, about 68% occurring once; the ten biggest clones make up 8% to 13%. Sequences were obtained from memory CD4+ T cells sorted from blood. As to subset: CD45RA-negative fraction. All receptors derive from a man aged 30-40 years in good health.

V is TRBV9 and J is TRBJ1-1, with 8 positions matching TRBD1. There are 17 residues in the CDR3. The junction had 7 bases not matched to a gene; V was cut back by 0 bases and J by 0 bases. From germline, CDR1 is SGDLS and CDR2 YYNGEE. CDR3 coding DNA: TGTGCCAGCAGCGTAGACCTCGGGACAGGATTGAACACTGAAGCTTTCTTT. It translates to CASSVDLGTGLNTEAFF.

On this clone: A read error is possible here, since a much larger clone lies one base away. This chain connects TRBV11-2 to TRBJ1-2, with D possibly being TRBD1 (6 bases). Trimming shortened V by 4 bases and J by 3 bases, and 9 bases separated the two germline ends. Germline V lookup: CDR1 SGHAT, CDR2 FQNNGV. The CDR3 length is 13 residues. CDR3 protein: CASSSRGHYGYTF. CDR3 in DNA: TGTGCCAGCAGCTCCAGGGGACACTATGGCTACACCTTC.

The chain recombines TRBV30 with TRBJ1-1; weak D call: TRBD1 (6 bases). The CDR3 runs to 15 residues. V was trimmed by 2 bases and J by 5 bases, leaving 18 bases between them. The germline CDR1 and CDR2 sequences are GTSNPN and SVGIG (reference sequence). In DNA form, the CDR3 reads TGTGCCTGGAGTCCCCCCCCCAGGGGAAGGACTGAAGCTTTCTTT. Protein: CAWSPPPRGRTEAFF.

By share, this clone counts as medium-sized (0.01 to 0.1%). The chain has TRBV27 and TRBJ1-4; D gene unclear. The V end was cut by 0 bases, the J end by 10 bases, with 12 bases between. Germline V lookup: CDR1 MNHEY, CDR2 SMNVEV (reference sequence). CDR3 length equals 14 residues. The CDR3, as DNA: TGTGCCAGCAGTTTATCGCAGTCGGGCGGAAAACTGTTTTTT. Translation: CASSLSQSGGKLFF.

The rearrangement links TRBV10-2 to TRBJ1-2; D not resolved. Trimming took 8 bases from V and 1 from J, leaving 11 bases between them. CDR1 and CDR2 (germline): WSHSY, SAAADI. The CDR3 runs 13 residues. The CDR3 DNA is TGCGCCAGCGCCCCCGGGGATAACTATGGCTACACCTTC. Its protein product is CASAPGDNYGYTF.

The chain couples TRBV21-1 to TRBJ1-1; the table's D gene call, TRBD1, was not cross checked with the DNA. TRBV21-1 counts as a pseudogene. This CDR3 contains 18 residues. In DNA form, the CDR3 reads TGTGCCAGCAGCCGTAATGGGGGCGCCCGATCAATGGGCACTGAAGCTTTCTTT. Translated, it gives CASSRNGGARSMGTEAFF.

This chain's CDR3 is CASSPWAGGTDTQYF. The CDR3 coding sequence is TGTGCCAGCAGCCCCTGGGCAGGGGGCACAGATACGCAGTATTTT. The chain uses TRBV5-4 and TRBJ2-3, with D perhaps matching TRBD1 (6 bases). There are 15 residues in the CDR3. Germline values: CDR1 SGHNT, CDR2 YYREEE (reference sequence). V lost 4 bases to trimming and J lost 1 base, with 13 bases between them.

For the CDR3, the DNA is TGTGCCAGCTTAGGAGCTAGCGGAAGGAATGAGCAGTTCTTC. Amino acids: CASLGASGRNEQFF. This chain uses TRBV6-1 with TRBJ2-1; TRBD2 matches at 7 bases. J lost 7 bases, V lost 8 bases, and 11 bases had no gene match. This CDR3 spans 14 amino acids. The germline V gene has CDR1 MNHNS and CDR2 SASEGT.

The chain has TRBV5-5 and TRBJ1-2, with D unclear. Per the germline V gene, CDR1 is SGHKS and CDR2 is YYEKEE (reference sequence). With 0 bases removed from V and 8 bases from J, the gap between germline ends came to 8 bases. The CDR3 consists of 12 residues. The DNA for the CDR3 is TGTGCCAGCAGCTTGGTCGCGCGGGGCTACACCTTC. Protein product: CASSLVARGYTF. Variable domain in full (rest from reference TRBV5-5 and TRBJ1-2): DAGVTQSPTHLIKTRGQQVTLRCSPISGHKSVSWYQQVLGQGPQFIFQYYEKEERGRGNFPDRFSARQFPNYSSELNVNALLLGDSALYLCASSLVARGYTFGSGTRLTVV.

This clone was seen more than once but under ten times. The chain uses TRBV5-5 and TRBJ1-4; no definite D call. V lost 5 bases and J 0 bases, leaving 14 bases between the germline ends. In germline, CDR1 is SGHKS, CDR2 YYEKEE (reference sequence). The CDR3 is 16 residues long. The CDR3 DNA is TGTGCCAGCAGACACACGATACTAGCAACTAATGAAAAACTGTTTTTT. Protein sequence: CASRHTILATNEKLFF.

The chain joins TRBV5-7 to TRBJ2-7, with 8 nucleotides matching TRBD1. TRBV5-7 is flagged as an ORF with uncertain function. The V and J ends lost 4 bases and 7 bases, in that order; junction bases with no gene match: 16. The CDR3 contains 16 residues. CDR3 nucleotides: TGTGCCAGCAGCCCCGGTGCGAGGGGACAGGTGGGGGAGCAGTACTTC. It codes for CASSPGARGQVGEQYF.

V gene TRBV15 combines with J gene TRBJ1-5; D call uncertain. V dropped 1 base and J dropped 3 bases, with 7 bases sitting between them. CDR1 LNHNV and CDR2 YYDKDF come from the germline V gene (reference sequence). The CDR3 is 14 amino acids. CDR3 region: CATSRGTYNQPQHF. DNA for the CDR3: TGTGCCACCAGCAGAGGAACATACAATCAGCCCCAGCATTTT.

V usage is TRBV19 and J usage is TRBJ2-3; D is perhaps TRBD1 or TRBD2 (5 bases each). This CDR3 has 19 amino acids. Between the trimmed V and J ends, which lost 2 bases and 0 bases, there was a span of 21 bases. Germline assignment: CDR1 LNHDA and CDR2 SQIVND (reference sequence). The CDR3 spells CASSIPGQEGPFSTDTQYF. The CDR3 bases are TGTGCCAGTAGTATACCAGGTCAAGAGGGGCCCTTTAGCACAGATACGCAGTATTTT.

Only a few counts were recorded for this clone. The gene calls are TRBV11-2 and TRBJ1-1; tentatively, D is TRBD1 (6 bases). The V gene lost 5 bases and the J gene lost 11 bases, with 18 bases spanning the gap. Per the germline V gene, CDR1 is SGHAT and CDR2 is FQNNGV. The CDR3 sequence is 13 residues long. CDR3 DNA sequence: TGTGCCAGCAGCCTCCAAACCGGGACAAAGGCTTTCTTT. This gives the protein CASSLQTGTKAFF.

This rearrangement joins TRBV2 to TRBJ1-4; possible D gene TRBD1, 6 bases. From germline, CDR1 is SNHLY and CDR2 FYNNEI. This CDR3 is 16 amino acids long. Trimming cost V 6 bases and J 0 bases, with 14 bases left between them. Written as DNA, the CDR3 is TGTGCCAGCAGCGGCGGGGGGGCAGCAACTAATGAAAAACTGTTTTTT. Translated: CASSGGGAATNEKLFF. Variable domain in full (rest from reference TRBV2 and TRBJ1-4): EPEVTQTPSHQVTQMGQEVILRCVPISNHLYFYWYRQILGQKVEFLVSFYNNEISEKSEIFDDQFSVERPDGSNFTLKIRSTKLEDSAMYFCASSGGGAATNEKLFFGSGTQLSVL.

This clone was picked up a small number of times. The chain links TRBV19 to TRBJ2-7; 13 bases fit TRBD2. The ends lost 6 bases at V and 7 bases at J; junction bases unmatched: 0. The length of the CDR3 is 12 residues. CDR1 is LNHDA, CDR2 SQIVND, per germline (reference sequence). The CDR3 is CASRGLAGEQYF. CDR3 coding DNA: TGTGCCAGTAGGGGACTAGCGGGGGAGCAGTACTTC.

Only a few counts were recorded for this clone. At the DNA level, this CDR3 is encoded by other sequences in the same sample as well. This chain uses TRBV18 with TRBJ1-5, with no clear D. V shed 2 bases and J shed 4 bases, with 9 bases lying between them. Germline values: CDR1 KGHSH, CDR2 LQKENI. This CDR3 has 14 amino acids. The CDR3 sequence is CASSPGFGNQPQHF. CDR3 nucleotide sequence: TGTGCCAGCTCACCAGGGTTCGGGAATCAGCCCCAGCATTTT.

The chain has TRBV7-2 and TRBJ2-1; D is perhaps TRBD1 or TRBD2 (7 bases each). This CDR3 region has 14 residues. V dropped 5 bases and J dropped 9 bases, with 17 bases sitting between them. CDR1 is SGHTA and CDR2 is FQGNSA in the germline V gene. As DNA, the CDR3 is TGTGCCAGCAGCCCTAGACAGGGAGGGAGTGAGCAGTTCTTC. Its translation is CASSPRQGGSEQFF.

This chain uses TRBV7-8 with TRBJ2-1; TRBD1 matches 9 bases. Germline CDR1 reads SGHVS; CDR2 reads FQNEAQ. V trimming: 5 bases; J trimming: 4 bases; junction bases outside the gene matches: 6. The CDR3 covers 15 residues. The CDR3 region has the DNA TGTGCCAGCAGCCTACAGGGGGCGGGATACAATGAGCAGTTCTTC. This translates into CASSLQGAGYNEQFF.

There are a few counts of this clone. This chain links TRBV25-1 with TRBJ2-1, with TRBD2 matching over 7 bases. CDR1 MGHDK and CDR2 SYGVNS come from the germline V gene. This CDR3 has 12 residues. J lost 10 bases, V lost 3 bases, and 3 bases had no gene match. Here the CDR3 reads CASSDREGEQFF. The CDR3 region has the DNA TGTGCCAGCAGTGATAGGGAGGGGGAGCAGTTCTTC.

The chain has TRBV6-1 and TRBJ1-2; D is unresolved. V was clipped by 1 base and J by 6 bases, with 9 bases between them. This CDR3 has 13 residues. Germline V gene data show CDR1 as MNHNS and CDR2 as SASEGT. In DNA form, the CDR3 reads TGTGCCAGCAGTGAAGGACATGTGCATGGCTACACCTTC. It codes for CASSEGHVHGYTF.

The chain employs TRBV14 and TRBJ1-1, with a weak D call TRBD1 (6 bases). Germline lookup yields CDR1 SGHDN and CDR2 FVKESK. V was clipped by 4 bases and J by 3 bases, with 21 bases between them. The CDR3 extends over 17 amino acids. CDR3 residues: CASSPRLGRGGDTEAFF. The CDR3 DNA is TGTGCCAGCAGCCCACGGTTAGGCAGGGGAGGGGACACTGAAGCTTTCTTT.

This clone was seen a few times. DNA for the CDR3: TGTGCCAGCAGCTTAAAGGGGGCTAATGAAGCTTTCTTT. Encoded protein: CASSLKGANEAFF. This chain connects TRBV7-9 to TRBJ1-1, with 7 bases matching TRBD1. The junction had 4 bases not matched to a gene; V was cut back by 2 bases and J by 7 bases. This CDR3 has 13 amino acids. Germline CDR1 reads SEHNR; CDR2 reads FQNEAQ (reference sequence).